Shown below are 26 T cell receptor beta chains from a single sample sequenced in a study of T cell responses to AZD1222 COVID-19 vaccine. The assay was immunoSEQ multiplex PCR, and TCRdb's table has in-frame clones only and misses some. The repertoire consists of approximately 70,000 clones, with about 80% occurring once and the leading ten covering around an eighth. The sample was peripheral blood, taken 28 days after the second AZD1222 dose. These receptors were obtained from an adult who received the AZD1222 COVID-19 vaccine.

The V call is TRBV28, the J call TRBJ1-1; D gene ambiguous. Trimming cost V 3 bases and J 6 bases, with 32 bases left between them. Germline values: CDR1 MDHEN, CDR2 SYDVKM. This CDR3 has 20 amino acids. CDR3 sequence (DNA): TGTGCCAGCAGTTTTTTACGGGGAATGAGGAAGGGAGGGAGGGTCGCTGAAGCTTTCTTT. It yields the protein CASSFLRGMRKGGRVAEAFF.

This clone was seen a single time. The chain employs TRBV2 and TRBJ2-5; perhaps TRBD2 as D (6 bases). V lost 7 bases and J lost 4, with 19 bases in between. Per germline, CDR1 SNHLY and CDR2 FYNNEI. The CDR3 covers 15 residues. The CDR3 here is CASTPQLARGETQYF. For the CDR3, the DNA is TGTGCCAGCACCCCCCAACTAGCCAGAGGAGAGACCCAGTACTTC.

This clone was counted only a few times. This rearrangement joins TRBV4-1 to TRBJ2-5; 8 bases are shared with TRBD2. Unmatched junction bases numbered 6, after V lost 1 base and J lost 5 bases. The CDR3 length is 15 residues. Germline CDR1 MGHRA, CDR2 YSYEKL. CDR3 region: CASSQVRGGRETQYF. In DNA form, the CDR3 reads TGCGCCAGCAGCCAAGTTCGGGGGGGTAGGGAGACCCAGTACTTC.

This clone came up once. The chain links TRBV7-5 to TRBJ2-3. TRBV7-5 is a documented pseudogene. The CDR3 consists of 10 residues. CDR3 DNA sequence: TGTGCCGGGGGAGCGGATACGCAGTATTTT. Encoded protein: CAGGADTQYF.

The table lists this clone with a count of one. The chain joins TRBV7-2 to TRBJ2-5; D is undetermined. V was pared by 3 bases and J by 1 base, with 6 bases between. CDR3 length equals 13 residues. Germline lookup yields CDR1 SGHTA and CDR2 FQGNSA. The DNA for the CDR3 is TGTGCCAGCAGCTTGGTTATCCAAGAGACCCAGTACTTC. It is translated as CASSLVIQETQYF.

The CDR3 nucleotides read TGTGCCAGCAGTTTATTCCCCACCGGGAACACTGAAGCTTTCTTT. It is translated as CASSLFPTGNTEAFF. The V gene is TRBV27, the J gene TRBJ1-1; D remains unclear. Germline assignment: CDR1 MNHEY and CDR2 SMNVEV (reference sequence). Deletions cut 1 base from V and 1 base from J, with 10 bases between. The CDR3 has 15 amino acids.

The rearrangement links TRBV5-1 to TRBJ2-1, with 8 bases aligning to TRBD2. V trimming: 2 bases; J trimming: 5 bases; junction bases outside the gene matches: 6. CDR1 SGHRS and CDR2 YFSETQ come from the germline V gene. The CDR3 extends over 15 amino acids. CDR3 in DNA: TGCGCCAGCAGCTTAGGAATAGCGGGGAACAATGAGCAGTTCTTC. This sequence encodes CASSLGIAGNNEQFF.

The chain has TRBV20-1 and TRBJ2-1; the match to TRBD2 covers 7 bases. Trimming at V came to 3 bases and at J to 2 bases, leaving 4 bases not matched to a gene. Germline-derived CDR1 and CDR2 are DFQATT and SNEGSKA (reference sequence). The CDR3 runs 14 residues. CDR3 amino acids: CSASFGLAYNEQFF. For the CDR3, the DNA is TGCAGTGCTAGTTTCGGACTAGCCTACAATGAGCAGTTCTTC.

This clone was picked up a small number of times. This chain joins TRBV4-2 and TRBJ2-5; a weak D match, TRBD2 (6 bases). Trimming stripped 3 bases from V and 7 bases from J, with 21 bases between. Germline-derived CDR1 and CDR2 are LGHNA and YNFKEQ. The CDR3 runs to 16 residues. CDR3 amino acids: CASSQASFRGGGTQYF. DNA of the CDR3: TGTGCCAGCAGCCAGGCTTCTTTCCGGGGAGGCGGGACCCAGTACTTC.

The chain couples TRBV30 to TRBJ2-3; TRBD2 aligns across 8 bases. V was clipped by 0 bases and J by 3 bases; unmatched bases: 2. CDR3 length: 14 residues. CDR1 and CDR2 from the germline V gene are GTSNPN and SVGIG (reference sequence). CDR3 nucleotides: TGTGCCTGGAGTGTACGGGGGGGGACAGATACGCAGTATTTT. Its translation: CAWSVRGGTDTQYF.

CDR3 nucleotides: TGCGCCAGCAGCCCAATTGGGGGCTTCGGGACCCAGTACTTC. Residues: CASSPIGGFGTQYF. This sequence joins TRBV23-1 and TRBJ2-5; maybe TRBD1 (6 bases). TRBV23-1 counts as an open reading frame of uncertain function. The CDR3 is made up of 14 amino acids. Trimming removed 6 bases from V and 7 bases from J, with 18 bases in between.

This clone was recorded once. This chain joins TRBV18 and TRBJ2-3, with 7 positions matching TRBD2. The CDR3 runs 16 residues. V lost 1 base to trimming and J lost 4 bases; unmatched junction nucleotides: 8. Germline CDR1 and CDR2: KGHSH and LQKENI. The CDR3 region is CASSPRTGGKADTQYF. The CDR3 nucleotides read TGTGCCAGCTCACCACGAACGGGGGGTAAAGCAGATACGCAGTATTTT. Together with reference TRBV18 and TRBJ2-3, the CDR3 gives the full variable domain: NAGVMQNPRHLVRRRGQEARLRCSPMKGHSHVYWYRQLPEEGLKFMVYLQKENIIDESGMPKERFSAEFPKEGPSILRIQQVVRGDSAAYFCASSPRTGGKADTQYFGPGTRLTVL.

The CDR3 loop is CASSVGAAISYEQYF. DNA of the CDR3: TGTGCCAGCAGTGTGGGGGCAGCCATCTCCTACGAGCAGTACTTC. The chain has TRBV2 and TRBJ2-7, with D possibly being TRBD1 (6 bases). Germline V gene lookup returns CDR1 SNHLY and CDR2 FYNNEI. This CDR3 region has 15 residues. V lost 4 bases, J lost 0 bases, and 13 bases lay in between.

The rearrangement uses TRBV21-1 and TRBJ1-1; TRBD1, as called in the table, went unchecked against the DNA. TRBV21-1 has pseudogene status. This CDR3 is 15 amino acids long. CDR3 in DNA: TGTGCCAGCAGCAAAGTGGCCGTCCCAAACACTGAAGCTTTCTTT. Amino acids: CASSKVAVPNTEAFF.

The chain combines TRBV7-3 with TRBJ2-7; TRBD2 matches at 11 bases. The CDR3 length is 16 residues. The ends lost 1 base at V and 2 bases at J; junction bases unmatched: 4. Germline lookup yields CDR1 SGHTA and CDR2 FQGTGA. In DNA, the CDR3 is TGTGCCAGCAGCTTAAGCGCTAGCGGGGGGCCCTACGAGCAGTACTTC. It codes for CASSLSASGGPYEQYF. The variable domain in full, completed from reference TRBV7-3 and TRBJ2-7, reads GAGVSQTPSNKVTEKGKYVELRCDPISGHTALYWYRQSLGQGPEFLIYFQGTGAADDSGLPNDRFFAVRPEGSVSTLKIQRTERGDSAVYLCASSLSASGGPYEQYFGPGTRLTVT.

V is TRBV5-4 and J is TRBJ2-7, with 7 bases lining up with TRBD1. Unmatched junction bases numbered 6, after V lost 3 bases and J lost 12 bases. CDR1 and CDR2 (germline): SGHNT, YYREEE (reference sequence). This CDR3 is 11 amino acids long. CDR3 in amino acids: CASSSGTATYF. DNA of the CDR3: TGTGCCAGCAGCTCCGGGACAGCCACGTACTTC.

In nucleotides, the CDR3 is TGTGCCAGCTCACCAAAAGGCAATGAAAAACTGTTTTTT. It encodes CASSPKGNEKLFF. The chain employs TRBV18 and TRBJ1-4; no reliable D call. This CDR3 has 13 amino acids. Germline-derived CDR1 and CDR2 are KGHSH and LQKENI. With 2 bases removed from V and 5 bases from J, the gap between germline ends came to 6 bases. Together with reference TRBV18 and TRBJ1-4, the CDR3 gives the full variable domain: NAGVMQNPRHLVRRRGQEARLRCSPMKGHSHVYWYRQLPEEGLKFMVYLQKENIIDESGMPKERFSAEFPKEGPSILRIQQVVRGDSAAYFCASSPKGNEKLFFGSGTQLSVL.

This chain links TRBV10-3 with TRBJ1-4; 7 bases are shared with TRBD1. V lost 3 bases and J lost 7; bases outside the gene matches: 5. The CDR3 runs to 14 residues. CDR1 is ENHRY and CDR2 is SYGVKD in the germline V gene. DNA for the CDR3: TGTGCCATCAGTGATGACAGGGAGGGTGAAAAACTGTTTTTT. This sequence encodes CAISDDREGEKLFF.

This clone came up a few times. The chain carries TRBV7-9 and TRBJ1-6; perhaps TRBD1 as D (5 bases). The length of the CDR3 is 19 residues. Germline loops: CDR1 SEHNR, CDR2 FQNEAQ (reference sequence). V was pared by 1 base and J by 0 bases, with 16 bases between. The CDR3 region has the DNA TGTGCCAGCAGCTTAGGTTGGGGCGGATCAAGCTCCTATAATTCACCCCTCCACTTT. Protein: CASSLGWGGSSSYNSPLHF.

The table lists this clone with a few counts. The chain employs TRBV15 and TRBJ1-5; D unresolved. The CDR3 contains 13 residues. The germline V and J ends were trimmed by 3 bases and 6 bases, with 9 bases remaining between them. Per germline, CDR1 LNHNV and CDR2 YYDKDF (reference sequence). CDR3 protein: CATSRLGGQPQHF. The CDR3 bases are TGTGCCACCAGCAGGCTGGGCGGTCAGCCCCAGCATTTT.

The chain is built from TRBV14 and TRBJ1-1, with no clear D. Trimming stripped 8 bases from V and 0 bases from J, with 7 bases between. Germline CDR1 is SGHDN and CDR2 is FVKESK. This CDR3 contains 12 residues. The CDR3 is CASDEMNTEAFF. CDR3 nucleotide sequence: TGTGCCAGCGACGAGATGAACACTGAAGCTTTCTTT.

This clone was seen only a few times. The chain links TRBV6-1 to TRBJ1-5, with TRBD1 identical over 7 bases. CDR1 MNHNS and CDR2 SASEGT come from the germline V gene. The CDR3 is 14 residues long. Germline trimming cut 1 base from V and 5 bases from J; bases unmatched to any gene: 2. CDR3 DNA sequence: TGTGCCAGCAGTGAAGGGGACAGTTATCAGCCCCAGCATTTT. Amino acids: CASSEGDSYQPQHF.

The rearrangement joins TRBV4-1 to TRBJ1-1; D possibly corresponds to TRBD1 (5 bases). CDR3 length: 14 amino acids. Trimming shortened V by 5 bases and J by 2 bases, and 12 bases separated the two germline ends. CDR1 is MGHRA and CDR2 is YSYEKL in the germline V gene. The CDR3 here is CASSKGPRNTEAFF. The CDR3 DNA sequence: TGCGCCAGCAGCAAGGGACCACGAAACACTGAAGCTTTCTTT.

Only a few counts were recorded for this clone. J is TRBJ1-1 and V is TRBV6-5; no clear D. V was clipped by 0 bases and J by 0 bases, with 8 bases between them. Looked up from germline, CDR1 is MNHEY and CDR2 is SVGAGI. CDR3 length: 15 amino acids. The DNA for the CDR3 is TGTGCCAGCAGTTACTCCCCAGGAATGAACACTGAAGCTTTCTTT. Residues: CASSYSPGMNTEAFF.

The genes are TRBV7-2 and TRBJ1-5; TRBD1 might be the D (6 bases). This CDR3 is built from 16 residues. V was trimmed by 2 bases and J by 6 bases, leaving 17 bases between them. Germline V gives CDR1 SGHTA, CDR2 FQGNSA. The chain's CDR3 is CASSLQGTGISQPQHF. The DNA of the CDR3 is TGTGCCAGCAGCTTACAGGGGACGGGTATTTCTCAGCCCCAGCATTTT.

The gene calls are TRBV4-1 and TRBJ1-2; D ambiguous. V gave up 0 bases and J gave up 2 bases, with 19 bases separating them. The CDR3 spans 18 residues. Germline lookup yields CDR1 MGHRA and CDR2 YSYEKL. DNA for the CDR3: TGCGCCAGCAGCCAAGAGGAAAGGTCGGACCGCCTAAACTATGGCTACACCTTC. This sequence encodes CASSQEERSDRLNYGYTF.